A selection of T cell receptor beta chains follows, all from one sample in a study of a mutant IDH1 vaccine in newly diagnosed glioma. Clones were read by immunoSEQ multiplex PCR, and TCRdb kept only the in-frame ones, dropping some. The profile shows approximately 110,000 clones, 85% to 90% of them singletons. Their target antigens are unknown. The sample was PBMCs, taken from a glioma patient whose treatment included an IDH1 peptide vaccine. Receptor source: a woman aged 45-60 years with glioma. Each CDR3 is given with its conserved first and last residue. D genes are given only for firm matches. The size entry is marked missing in some rows and otherwise reads once, few, many or a size class.

j_call | clone_size | d_call | v_call | cdr3_nt | cdr3_aa
TRBJ1-2 | once | - | TRBV30 | TGTGCCTGGAGTGCCAGGGGTGGCTACACCTTC | CAWSARGGYTF
TRBJ2-7 | - | TRBD2 | TRBV9 | TGTGCCAGCAGCGTAGGCCCGGGGACTAGTACCTACGAGCAGTACTTC | CASSVGPGTSTYEQYF
TRBJ2-7 | - | - | TRBV7-9 | TGTGCCAGCGGACAGTATAACGAGCAGTACTTC | CASGQYNEQYF
TRBJ2-1 | once | - | TRBV11-1 | TGTGCCAGCAGCCAAGGTGTGAGGGGCGATATGTACAATGAGCAGTTCTTC | CASSQGVRGDMYNEQFF
TRBJ2-1 | once | - | TRBV9 | TGTGCCAGCAGCGTAGGGGACGGCCACAATGAGCAGTTCTTC | CASSVGDGHNEQFF
TRBJ2-2 | - | TRBD2 | TRBV7-8 | TGTGCCAGCAGCAAAGACTTAGCGGGAACCGGGGAGCTGTTTTTT | CASSKDLAGTGELFF
TRBJ2-7 | - | TRBD1 | TRBV29-1 | TGCAGCGTTGAAGATCTAGGGACAGGTATAACCTACGAGCAGTACTTC | CSVEDLGTGITYEQYF
TRBJ2-5 | - | - | TRBV7-5 | TGTGCCAGAAGCTCCGGGACTAGCGGGAAGAACAAAGAGACCCAGTACTTC | CARSSGTSGKNKETQYF
TRBJ2-3 | - | TRBD2 | TRBV18 | TGTGCCAGCTCACCCGTAGCGGGATTAGATACGCAGTATTTT | CASSPVAGLDTQYF
TRBJ2-5 | - | - | TRBV18 | TGTGCCAGCTCACCACCGGTTAGGGTCGGAGAGACCCAGTACTTC | CASSPPVRVGETQYF
TRBJ2-3 | - | TRBD2 | TRBV7-3 | TGTGCCAGCAGCTTAACGCGGCTAGCGGCCACAGATACGCAGTATTTT | CASSLTRLAATDTQYF
TRBJ2-1 | - | TRBD2 | TRBV13 | TGTGCCAGCAGCTCCAGACTAGCGGGAGTAAATGAGCAGTTCTTC | CASSSRLAGVNEQFF
TRBJ2-7 | - | - | TRBV2 | TGTGCCAGCACCCGGGATTTCTCCTACGAGCAGTACTTC | CASTRDFSYEQYF
TRBJ1-4 | - | - | TRBV10-3 | TGTGCCATCAGTGCTTTTACGTCGGGAGGTGAAAAACTGTTTTTT | CAISAFTSGGEKLFF
TRBJ1-5 | - | - | TRBV5-7 | TGTGCCAGCAGCGGCGCGGGTAGCAATCAGCCCCAGCATTTT | CASSGAGSNQPQHF
TRBJ1-1 | - | - | TRBV5-1 | TGCGCCAGCACCCGGGGGGGGAACATGAACACTGAAGCTTTCTTT | CASTRGGNMNTEAFF
TRBJ2-7 | - | TRBD2 | TRBV28 | TGTGCCAGCAGTTTATGGGTCCTAGCGGGAGGGCCGGGCGAGCAGTACTTC | CASSLWVLAGGPGEQYF
TRBJ2-7 | - | - | TRBV13 | TGTGCCAGCAGTAAGGAACTACGCGAGCAGTACTTC | CASSKELREQYF
TRBJ1-6 | - | - | TRBV6-5 | TGTGCCAGCAGTTCGCAGGGTCCGAATTCACCCCTCCACTTT | CASSSQGPNSPLHF
TRBJ2-7 | - | - | TRBV4-2 | TGTGCCAGCAGCTACGGGACGGAATACGAGCAGTACTTC | CASSYGTEYEQYF
TRBJ2-7 | - | TRBD2 | TRBV10-1 | TGCGCCAGCAGTGAGTTAGCGGGAGGCGACTACGAGCAGTACTTC | CASSELAGGDYEQYF
TRBJ2-6 | - | - | TRBV5-1 | TGCGCCAGCAGCTTGGGTACTACAACAAGAGTCGGGGCCAACGTCCTGACTTTC | CASSLGTTTRVGANVLTF
TRBJ2-7 | once | TRBD1 | TRBV7-9 | TGTGCCAGCAGCTCGGCGCAGGGGGTCCACGAGCAGTACTTC | CASSSAQGVHEQYF
TRBJ2-4 | once | - | TRBV9 | TGTGCCAGCAGCGTGAGTCAGGGAGTTTACTTAGCCAAAAACATTCAGTACTTC | CASSVSQGVYLAKNIQYF
TRBJ1-5 | - | - | TRBV10-3 | TGTGCCATCAGTGCCGACGGAGGAAATCAGCCCCAGCATTTT | CAISADGGNQPQHF
TRBJ1-1 | - | - | TRBV5-3 | TGTGCCAGAAGCTCCGGCGGGGGCGACACTGAAGCTTTCTTT | CARSSGGGDTEAFF
TRBJ2-7 | - | TRBD2 | TRBV28 | TGTGCCACCACATTCGGGGGGGGCAGGGACTACGAGCAGTACTTC | CATTFGGGRDYEQYF
TRBJ2-3 | - | - | TRBV9 | TGTGCCAGCAGCGTAACCCCAATGGCCACAGATACGCAGTATTTT | CASSVTPMATDTQYF
TRBJ2-3 | - | - | TRBV6-5 | TGTGCCAGCAGGTCGGGACATAGCACAGATACGCAGTATTTT | CASRSGHSTDTQYF
TRBJ2-7 | - | TRBD2 | TRBV6-1 | TGTGCCAGCAGTGAAGTGGGTAGCGGGTACGAGCAGTACTTC | CASSEVGSGYEQYF
TRBJ1-6 | - | - | TRBV30 | TGTGCCTGGACCAGTAGGGGTAATTCACCCCTCCACTTT | CAWTSRGNSPLHF
TRBJ1-1 | - | TRBD1 | TRBV4-1 | TGCGCCAGCAGCCCACGACAGGGTATGAACACTGAAGCTTTCTTT | CASSPRQGMNTEAFF
TRBJ2-1 | - | - | TRBV9 | TGTGCCAGCAGCGTAGGGTTGGGCAGGGCACAGTTCTTC | CASSVGLGRAQFF
TRBJ1-2 | - | - | TRBV7-8 | TGTGCCAGCAGCTACTCCAGGACAGTTGGCTATGGCTACACCTTC | CASSYSRTVGYGYTF
TRBJ1-1 | - | - | TRBV6-5 | TGTGCCAGCAGATCCGGGACTGGGAACACTGAAGCTTTCTTT | CASRSGTGNTEAFF
TRBJ1-2 | once | - | TRBV27 | TGTGCCAGCAGTTTAGTAACTACCCCACAGGGACAATATGGCTACACCTTC | CASSLVTTPQGQYGYTF
TRBJ1-1 | - | TRBD1 | TRBV7-2 | TGTGCCAGCAGCCGGGACAGGGGTTTCACTGAAGCTTTCTTT | CASSRDRGFTEAFF
TRBJ2-7 | - | TRBD1 | TRBV11-2 | TGTGCCAGCAGCAGGGACAGGGCTCCCAACGAGCAGTACTTC | CASSRDRAPNEQYF
TRBJ2-3 | - | - | TRBV7-9 | TGTGCCAGCAGCTTAGCCGAGACTAGTAAGACAGATACGCAGTATTTT | CASSLAETSKTDTQYF
TRBJ2-2 | - | TRBD2 | TRBV7-9 | TGTGCCAGCAGCCAACGGGCTAGCGGCGCGAACACCGGGGAGCTGTTTTTT | CASSQRASGANTGELFF
TRBJ2-2 | - | TRBD2 | TRBV4-1 | TGCGCCAGCAGCCAACCACTAGCGGGAGGGGACACCGGGGAGCTGTTTTTT | CASSQPLAGGDTGELFF
TRBJ2-4 | - | - | TRBV5-1 | TGCGCCAGCAGCTTGCAGCCCCTAGCAGTGAAAAACATTCAGTACTTC | CASSLQPLAVKNIQYF
TRBJ2-3 | - | - | TRBV11-2 | TGTGCCAGCAGCTTAGGGGGAAATACGCAGTATTTT | CASSLGGNTQYF
TRBJ2-7 | - | TRBD2 | TRBV11-2 | TGTGCCAGCAGCCCGGGGGTTAGCGGGACCTCCTACGAGCAGTACTTC | CASSPGVSGTSYEQYF
TRBJ2-7 | - | TRBD2 | TRBV11-2 | TGTGCCAGCAGCTCCGGACTAGCGGGAGCCTACGAGCAGTACTTC | CASSSGLAGAYEQYF
TRBJ2-1 | - | TRBD2 | TRBV7-7 | TGTGCTAGCAGCCCGCGCGGGAGCCCTTACGATGAGCAGTTCTTC | CASSPRGSPYDEQFF
TRBJ1-6 | - | TRBD1 | TRBV6-4 | TGTGCCAGCAGTGCCTCCGGACAGGGGACCAATTCACCCCTCCACTTT | CASSASGQGTNSPLHF
TRBJ2-1 | - | TRBD2 | TRBV27 | TGTGCCAGCGGCTCCTGGACTAGCGGACTCGGTGAGCAGTTCTTC | CASGSWTSGLGEQFF
TRBJ1-1 | - | - | TRBV9 | TGTGCCAGCAGCGCTCGGGCAGGAGGGAACACTGAAGCTTTCTTT | CASSARAGGNTEAFF
TRBJ2-2 | - | TRBD2 | TRBV9 | TGTGCCAGCAGCGTAGGGCCTAGCGGGAGCACCGGGGAGCTGTTTTTT | CASSVGPSGSTGELFF
TRBJ1-1 | - | - | TRBV30 | TGTGCCTGGAGTGTACCGAGCAGGGGAGGAACTGAAGCTTTCTTT | CAWSVPSRGGTEAFF
TRBJ2-1 | - | - | TRBV7-3 | TGTGCCAGCAGCTTAATCACTTTCAATGAGCAGTTCTTC | CASSLITFNEQFF
TRBJ2-7 | - | - | TRBV4-1 | TGCGCCAGCAGCCCGGCTGGGCCGGACCCCTACGAGCAGTACTTC | CASSPAGPDPYEQYF
TRBJ2-4 | - | - | TRBV7-9 | TGTGCCAGCAGCTCCCGGGACACTATAGCCAAAAACATTCAGTACTTC | CASSSRDTIAKNIQYF
TRBJ1-6 | - | - | TRBV10-2 | TGCGCCAGCAGTGAGTCGTTGGATTCACCCCTCCACTTT | CASSESLDSPLHF
TRBJ2-3 | - | TRBD2 | TRBV25-1 | TGTGCCACCGAACCGGGACTAGCGACAGATACGCAGTATTTT | CATEPGLATDTQYF
TRBJ1-3 | - | - | TRBV18 | TGTGCCAGCTCACCACGGGCAGGGGCTGGAAACACCATATATTTT | CASSPRAGAGNTIYF
TRBJ2-7 | once | TRBD1 | TRBV18 | TGTGCCAGCTCACCTTTCCAAGGGGGCGACGAGCAGTACTTC | CASSPFQGGDEQYF
TRBJ2-1 | once | TRBD2 | TRBV7-9 | TGTGCCAGCAGCTCCGGCGGGAGCCTCAATGAGCAGTTCTTC | CASSSGGSLNEQFF
TRBJ2-7 | once | - | TRBV28 | TGTGCCACCCTCGGGAACCGATACTCCTACGAGCAGTACTTC | CATLGNRYSYEQYF